The 9 T cell receptor beta chains below were found in one sample sequenced in a study of T cell responses to AZD1222 COVID-19 vaccine. Clones were sequenced by immunoSEQ multiplex PCR, and TCRdb holds only the in-frame ones, with some missing. The sample consists of tens of thousands of clones, 70% to 90% of them appearing once. This material consisted of peripheral blood, taken on day 0 of AZD1222 vaccination. These receptors were taken from an adult in good health.

V and J are TRBV16 and TRBJ1-2, with D unclear. The CDR3 consists of 12 residues. The V end lost 2 bases, the J end lost 6 bases, and 7 bases lay between the germline ends. Germline CDR1 is KGHSY and CDR2 is FQNENV. The CDR3 protein is CASSQNGDGYTF. In nucleotides, the CDR3 is TGTGCCAGCAGCCAAAATGGGGATGGCTACACCTTC.

The chain is built from TRBV4-1 and TRBJ1-2; no firm D call. Trimming stripped 5 bases from V and 2 bases from J, with 15 bases between. Germline CDR1 is MGHRA and CDR2 is YSYEKL. The CDR3 is 15 amino acids. The CDR3 protein is CASSDPPRRNYGYTF. For the CDR3, the DNA is TGCGCCAGCAGCGATCCCCCTCGGAGGAACTATGGCTACACCTTC.

The rearrangement links TRBV25-1 to TRBJ1-2; unclear D gene. Trimming pared 0 bases from V and 4 bases from J, leaving 18 bases between. Germline lookup yields CDR1 MGHDK and CDR2 SYGVNS. The CDR3 is 17 amino acids. In DNA, the CDR3 is TGTGCCAGCAGTGAATATGGGCAGGCCGGCATAATCTATGGCTACACCTTC. Its protein product is CASSEYGQAGIIYGYTF.

The rearrangement links TRBV27 to TRBJ2-1; D call uncertain. V was trimmed by 1 base and J by 0 bases, leaving 1 base between them. This CDR3 is 13 amino acids long. Germline-derived CDR1 and CDR2 are MNHEY and SMNVEV (reference sequence). CDR3 loop: CASSLFSYNEQFF. As DNA, the CDR3 is TGTGCCAGCAGTTTATTCTCCTACAATGAGCAGTTCTTC.

The chain links TRBV7-3 to TRBJ1-4, with D possibly being TRBD1 (5 bases). Trimming took 4 bases from V and 6 from J, leaving 9 bases between them. CDR1 and CDR2 (germline): SGHTA, FQGTGA. The CDR3 totals 13 residues. The CDR3 DNA reads TGTGCCAGCAGCTCGGGACCGTATGAAAAACTGTTTTTT. Translating gives CASSSGPYEKLFF.

V and J are TRBV30 and TRBJ1-3, with D maybe TRBD1 (5 bases). Looked up from germline, CDR1 is GTSNPN and CDR2 is SVGIG (reference sequence). V lost 4 bases to trimming and J lost 0 bases, with 25 bases between them. The CDR3 extends over 19 amino acids. CDR3 protein: CAWNPLRFGGPRSGNTIYF. The CDR3 DNA sequence: TGTGCCTGGAACCCTCTCCGCTTTGGGGGACCCCGCTCTGGAAACACCATATATTTT.

The chain has TRBV30 and TRBJ1-1; no clear D. CDR3 length: 11 residues. In germline, CDR1 is GTSNPN, CDR2 SVGIG (reference sequence). The CDR3 loop reads CGVRPLEEAFF. CDR3 sequence (DNA): TGTGGGGTCAGGCCTCTAGAGGAAGCTTTCTTT.

The V gene is TRBV5-1, the J gene TRBJ1-2; no firm D call. The CDR3 covers 14 residues. Germline CDR1 reads SGHRS; CDR2 reads YFSETQ. V lost 1 base and J 1 base, leaving 8 bases between the germline ends. CDR3: CASSLWQNNYGYTF. In nucleotides, the CDR3 is TGCGCCAGCAGCTTGTGGCAGAATAACTATGGCTACACCTTC.

The rearrangement uses TRBV11-2 and TRBJ2-7; D uncertain. The CDR3 runs 12 residues. Germline assignment: CDR1 SGHAT and CDR2 FQNNGV. The germline V and J ends were trimmed by 5 bases and 3 bases, with 8 bases remaining between them. CDR3 loop: CASSRSNYEQYF. In DNA, the CDR3 is TGTGCCAGCAGCCGGTCCAACTACGAGCAGTACTTC.